The T cell receptor beta chain under discussion was sequenced for a study of beta chain features in type 1 diabetes. Study-wide findings and caveats: Type 1 diabetes patients had moderately but significantly shorter TCRB CDR3s in all four CD4+ subsets.

Of note for this clone: Its antigen is currently unknown.

Investigators reverse transcribed all isolated RNA, so they sequenced expressed TCRB transcripts. Only in-frame clones appear in the TCRdb table, and some are missing; sequencing was by immunoSEQ multiplex PCR. The sample has about 320,000 clones, 14% seen once; the top ten hold around 7%. The V gene's germline CDR1 is SSHAT and CDR2 FNYEAQ (reference sequence). CDR3 length equals 13 residues. The germline V and J ends were trimmed by 1 base and 6 bases, with 6 bases remaining between them. What was sequenced was central memory CD4+ T cells from blood. This receptor was taken from a man younger than 40 in good health. The genes are TRBV7-7 and TRBJ2-2; D assignment may be TRBD1 or TRBD2 (5 bases each). CDR3: CASSLGGAGELFF. In DNA, the CDR3 is TGTGCCAGCAGCTTAGGAGGGGCCGGGGAGCTGTTTTTT.